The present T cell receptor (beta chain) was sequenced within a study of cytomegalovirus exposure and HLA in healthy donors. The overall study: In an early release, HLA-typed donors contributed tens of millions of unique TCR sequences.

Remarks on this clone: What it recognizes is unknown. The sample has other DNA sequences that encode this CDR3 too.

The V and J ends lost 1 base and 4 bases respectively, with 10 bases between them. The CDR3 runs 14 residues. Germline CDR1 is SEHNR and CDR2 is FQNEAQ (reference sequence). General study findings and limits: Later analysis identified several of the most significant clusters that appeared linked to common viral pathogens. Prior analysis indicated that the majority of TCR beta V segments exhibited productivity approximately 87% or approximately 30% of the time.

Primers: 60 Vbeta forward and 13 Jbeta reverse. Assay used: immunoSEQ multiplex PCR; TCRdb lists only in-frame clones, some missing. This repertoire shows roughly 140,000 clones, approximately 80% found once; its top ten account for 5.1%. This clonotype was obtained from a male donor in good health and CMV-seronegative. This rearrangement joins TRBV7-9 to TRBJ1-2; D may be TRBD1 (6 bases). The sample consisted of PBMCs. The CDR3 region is CASSLEGGGYGYTF. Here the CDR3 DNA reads TGTGCCAGCAGCTTAGAGGGAGGGGGCTATGGCTACACCTTC.